The T cell receptor (beta chain) described here comes from a study of T cell responses to AZD1222 COVID-19 vaccine. About the study: Second-dose timings of about 4 or about 12 weeks were pooled.

Using immunoSEQ multiplex PCR, the repertoire was profiled, and TCRdb retains in-frame clones only, with some absent. The sample holds approximately 80,000 clones, around 90% seen once. In germline, CDR1 is LNHDA, CDR2 SQIVND (reference sequence). V gave up 5 bases and J gave up 9 bases; unmatched junction bases: 13. The CDR3 runs to 16 residues. The chain combines TRBV19 with TRBJ2-1; 10 positions agree with TRBD2. The sequence came from an adult in good health. The specimen was peripheral blood, collected on day 0 of AZD1222 vaccination. The CDR3 reads CASSGTERGGLSEQFF. In DNA form, the CDR3 reads TGTGCCAGTAGTGGTACGGAGCGGGGGGGCCTTAGTGAGCAGTTCTTC.